The entry below describes one TCR beta chain. This clonotype was seen only a few times. The specificity of this receptor is unknown. Per-nucleotide qualities are absent, and no much larger clonotype sits a single base away. From its cysteine to its phenylalanine, the CDR3 spans 14 amino acids. The CDR3 DNA has 42 bases and is translated from base 1. The germline ends are 11 bases apart after V is trimmed by 4 bases and J by 1 base. Based on the germline V gene, the CDR1 and CDR2 sequences are SGHRS and YFSETQ. Sequencing took place on an Illumina NovaSeq 6000. TCR cDNA was synthesized by 5'RACE template switching, through which a universal primer site and unique molecular identifiers were introduced. cDNA synthesis was primed from both the TCR alpha and TCR beta constant segments. Library amplification involved two PCR steps, and the second step added sample barcodes and sequencing adapters. Sequencing of the libraries was done on either Illumina HiSeq 2500 (2x100 bp) or NovaSeq (2x150 bp). On the study's bioinformatics: Demultiplexing of reads and collapsing into UMI consensus sequences were performed with MIGEC, and V(D)J alignment was carried out with MiXCR. Clonotypes responding to the vaccine were identified with edgeR on replicate PBMC samples, with the criteria of FDR below 0.01 and a log2 fold change above 5 up to day 15. Bulk clonotypes were assigned CD4 or CD8 identity according to which sequenced CD4 or CD8 repertoire held them at higher abundance. The public reads were reprocessed in TCRdb via fastp at Q25 and MiXCR, keeping in-frame beta chains. Here each entry gathers all rows of one CDR3 protein and keeps the most common genes and DNA. TCRdb, not the original authors, processed these V and J calls. Present in this sample are hundreds of thousands of distinct CDR3 sequences, about 5.2% of which were seen just once. Jointly, the top ten make up approximately 3.5% of the sample.

This entry is derived from a study of T cells after yellow fever vaccination (dated by TCRdb to the late 2010s). In terms of the full investigation: The SMART-Seq v4 Ultra Low Input RNA kit was used to prepare libraries from fractions with low cell numbers. To follow T-cell clones before and after primary and booster YFV17D yellow fever vaccination, bulk TCR alpha and beta repertoires were sequenced over time. Blood was collected at multiple timepoints before and after primary and secondary immunization, and bulk PBMC replicates and cell subsets were isolated. Two healthy male donors made up the cohort, one aged 18 to 29 years and the other aged 30 to 40 years. The paper as a whole reports these results and caveats: After the booster, most clones that had expanded after primary vaccination were detected again (almost 97% of CD4 and around 88% of CD8), suggesting broad maintenance of memory. The secondary T-cell response was found to be weaker but faster than the primary response, with a peak reached on day 5 rather than on day 15. Only a couple of donors were included in the study, so the extent to which the findings can be generalized is limited. A small share of clonotypes occurred in both CD4 and CD8 compartments, likely arising from convergent recombination. Computational filtering was needed because FACS-sorted repertoires could contain abundant contaminating clonotypes from the bulk population.

This sample's treatment or condition label indicates: live attenuated yellow fever vaccine strain. A standard Ficoll-Paque protocol was used to isolate PBMCs from peripheral blood. Dynabeads CD4 and CD8 positive selection kits were used to isolate CD4 and CD8 T-cell fractions. TriZol was used to extract RNA from bulk PBMCs, CD4 and CD8 fractions, and dextramer-positive and dextramer-negative fractions. The sequences come from CD4+ T cells sorted from PBMCs, collected on the day of the yellow fever booster vaccination. The sequence derives from a young man who received the YFV17D yellow fever vaccine. The chain employs TRBV5-1 and TRBJ2-5, and possibly TRBD1, on 5 matching bases. DNA sequence: TGCGCCAGCAGCGACGCAGGGATCCAAGAGACCCAGTACTTC. This translates into CASSDAGIQETQYF.